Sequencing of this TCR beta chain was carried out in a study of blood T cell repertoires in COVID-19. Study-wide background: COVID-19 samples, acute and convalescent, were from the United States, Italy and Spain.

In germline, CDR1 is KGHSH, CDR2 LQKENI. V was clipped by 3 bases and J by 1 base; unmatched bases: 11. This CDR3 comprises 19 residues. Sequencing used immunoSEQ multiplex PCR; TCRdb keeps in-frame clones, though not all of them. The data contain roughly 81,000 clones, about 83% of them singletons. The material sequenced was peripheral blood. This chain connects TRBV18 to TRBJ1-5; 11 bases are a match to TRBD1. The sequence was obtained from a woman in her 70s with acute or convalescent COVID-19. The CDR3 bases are TGTGCCAGCTCACCGACCAGGGACAGGGGGACCTTAAGCAATCAGCCCCAGCATTTT. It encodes CASSPTRDRGTLSNQPQHF.